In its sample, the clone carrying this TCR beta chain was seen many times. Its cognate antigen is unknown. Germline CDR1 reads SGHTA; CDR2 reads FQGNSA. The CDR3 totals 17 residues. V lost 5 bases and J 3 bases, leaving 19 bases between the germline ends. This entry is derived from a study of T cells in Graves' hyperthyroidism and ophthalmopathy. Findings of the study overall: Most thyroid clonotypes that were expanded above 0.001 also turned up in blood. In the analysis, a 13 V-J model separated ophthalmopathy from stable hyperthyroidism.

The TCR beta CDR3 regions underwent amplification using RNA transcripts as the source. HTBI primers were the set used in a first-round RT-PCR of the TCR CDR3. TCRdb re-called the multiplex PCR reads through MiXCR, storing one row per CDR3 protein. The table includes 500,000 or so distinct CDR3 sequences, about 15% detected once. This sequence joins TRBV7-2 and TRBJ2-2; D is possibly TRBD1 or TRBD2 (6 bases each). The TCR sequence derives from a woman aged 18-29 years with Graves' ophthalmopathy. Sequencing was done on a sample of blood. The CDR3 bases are TGTGCCAGCAGCCTAGGGGGTGCTAGCGATCACACCGGGGAGCTGTTTTTT. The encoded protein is CASSLGGASDHTGELFF.